This TCR beta chain came from a study of shared clonotypes between healthy human individuals. In the case of this clone: What it binds is unknown.

V was shortened by 0 bases and J by 0 bases, with 6 bases between the two germline ends. This CDR3 spans 16 amino acids. Germline assignment: CDR1 MGHRA and CDR2 YSYEKL. Study results and limitations: Tissue TCR repertoires likely differ from these blood-only repertoires. Relative to their counterparts shared across all four donors, non-shared clonotypes exhibited diminished generation probabilities. A few donors had roughly 5% of their naive CD4 clonotypes in common.

Into CD45RA+ naive and CD45RA-negative memory subsets, the CD4+ cells were split. Clones were sequenced by immunoSEQ multiplex PCR, and TCRdb holds only the in-frame ones, with some missing. The profile shows about 2.4 million clones, 93% of them singletons. The TCR comes from a man between 18 and 29 years old in good health. Some clones in this sample may be carry-over from other donors' samples. The sequencing input was naive CD4+ T cells from PBMCs. Subset meaning: CD45RA+ positively selected. The chain is built from TRBV4-1 and TRBJ2-6; D gene unclear. The CDR3 DNA reads as TGCGCCAGCAGCCAAGAGCTAGGCTCTGGGGCCAACGTCCTGACTTTC. Translated, it gives CASSQELGSGANVLTF.